This is a list of T cell receptor beta chains from one sample in a study of T cells after yellow fever vaccination. TCRdb re-analysed the 5' RACE reads in MiXCR, keeping a single row per CDR3 protein. The sample shows 95,000 to 150,000 distinct CDR3 sequences, roughly 15% of them seen only once. Material: CD8+ T cells sorted from PBMCs, obtained 5 days after the yellow fever booster vaccination. These receptor sequences come from a man between 18 and 35 years old who received the YFV17D yellow fever vaccine. The CDR3 runs from the conserved cysteine through the conserved F or W. Each record gives: V gene, J gene, CDR3 protein.

>TRBV6-1|TRBJ2-2
CASRGGELFF
>TRBV2|TRBJ1-1
CASRQGGGTEAFF
>TRBV5-4|TRBJ1-2
CASSLGQGSYGYTF
>TRBV7-8|TRBJ2-3
CASSLIPPVGTGASTDTQYF
>TRBV9|TRBJ2-5
CASSVGGTQETQYF
>TRBV27|TRBJ2-1
CASSLGGGAGEQFF
>TRBV4-1|TRBJ2-7
CASSQGRDPNYEQYF
>TRBV7-9|TRBJ1-1
CASRDGRLMNTEAFF
>TRBV5-1|TRBJ2-1
CASSLAPSPFGEQFF
>TRBV12-3/TRBV12-4|TRBJ2-4
CASSSGGDLDIQYF
>TRBV20-1|TRBJ1-2
CSAPGQSNYGYTF
>TRBV5-1|TRBJ2-7
CASSLETVSYEQYF
>TRBV7-3|TRBJ2-1
CASSPRTRAYNEQFF
>TRBV11-2|TRBJ2-1
CASSPPRDRLGNEQFF
>TRBV5-1|TRBJ2-7
CASSLEGQGGDEQYF
>TRBV6-2/TRBV6-3|TRBJ1-2
CASRDAGASWGYTF
>TRBV4-1|TRBJ2-7
CASSPRRTGGPEQYF
>TRBV12-3/TRBV12-4|TRBJ2-5
CASRVAGAYPETQYF
>TRBV19|TRBJ1-1
CASNMYGVGTEAFF
>TRBV4-2|TRBJ2-5
CASSQGHRGGNQETQYF
>TRBV15|TRBJ2-1
CATSRVGHEQFF
>TRBV9|TRBJ2-7
CASSAGGTIIHEQYF
>TRBV4-1|TRBJ2-5
CASSQEMGVQETQYF
>TRBV7-3|TRBJ2-1
CASSSGGSYNEQFF
>TRBV9|TRBJ2-7
CASEQGSYEQYF
>TRBV7-9|TRBJ2-1
CASCQRGSNEQFF
>TRBV12-3/TRBV12-4|TRBJ2-1
CASSLLAGGHEQFF
>TRBV12-3/TRBV12-4|TRBJ2-5
CASRGQYQETQYF
>TRBV7-9|TRBJ2-7
CASSSQGRSYEQYF